What follows is one T cell receptor (beta chain) and its context. A J-beta primer mix and a sample-barcoded 5' primer were used in a second PCR of roughly 6 to 11 cycles. In TCRdb, the 5' RACE reads were re-called with MiXCR into one record per CDR3 protein. Among more than 650,000 distinct CDR3 sequences listed, over 20% were seen once. Russia was home to the donors, healthy Caucasian individuals aged roughly 6 to 100. Peripheral blood, roughly 9.3 milliliters per donor, was collected. This entry belongs to a study of blood T cells in healthy people across ages. Sequencing used blood. The sequence came from a man between 65 and 80 years old in good health.

In DNA form, the CDR3 reads TGTGCCAGCAGCCGGTTGGGCCGAACTTTCTTT. It codes for CASSRLGRTFF. The V and J genes are TRBV3-1 and TRBJ1-1; D gene ambiguous. Trimming pared 4 bases from V and 12 bases from J, leaving 12 bases between. Germline lookup yields CDR1 LGHDT and CDR2 YNNKEL (reference sequence). This CDR3 has 11 residues.